A single sample gave rise to the 28 T cell receptor beta chains below, sequenced in a study of blood T cell repertoires in COVID-19. Clones were sequenced by immunoSEQ multiplex PCR, and TCRdb holds only the in-frame ones, with some missing. The sample gives about 98,000 clones, 75% to 90% of which show up once; approximately 4.5% is in the top ten. Sequencing was carried out using peripheral blood. The receptors come from a human donor in a cohort sampled during active COVID-19.

The chain employs TRBV7-9 and TRBJ1-6; no clear D. The germline gives CDR1 SEHNR, CDR2 FQNEAQ (reference sequence). Trimming took off 6 bases at V and 10 bases at J, with 13 bases between the two ends. This CDR3 is 13 amino acids long. The CDR3 sequence: CASSSSTGSPLHF. In nucleotides, the CDR3 is TGTGCCAGCAGTTCCTCCACGGGGTCACCCCTCCACTTT.

This clone was seen only once. The chain has TRBV12-3 or TRBV12-4 and TRBJ2-3; unclear D gene. The CDR3 has 12 residues. The V end lost 1 base, the J end lost 6 bases, and 5 bases lay between the germline ends. DNA for the CDR3: TGTGCCAGCAGTTTAGGACTGGATACGCAGTATTTT. Protein sequence: CASSLGLDTQYF.

The chain has TRBV7-2 and TRBJ1-5, with D uncertain. Germline lookup yields CDR1 SGHTA and CDR2 FQGNSA. The V end was cut by 5 bases, the J end by 3 bases, with 14 bases between. CDR3 length: 15 residues. CDR3 nucleotide sequence: TGTGCCAGCAGCCCGATATACAGTGACAATCAGCCCCAGCATTTT. Translating gives CASSPIYSDNQPQHF. Based on the CDR3 plus reference TRBV7-2 and TRBJ1-5, the full variable domain is GAGVSQSPSNKVTEKGKDVELRCDPISGHTALYWYRQSLGQGLEFLIYFQGNSAPDKSGLPSDRFSAERTGGSVSTLTIQRTQQEDSAVYLCASSPIYSDNQPQHFGDGTRLSIL.

The rearrangement uses TRBV6-1 and TRBJ2-6, with 8 bases matching TRBD1. After removal of 0 bases from V and 2 bases from J, the junction contained 6 bases not matched to a gene. CDR3 length: 18 amino acids. Per the germline V gene, CDR1 is MNHNS and CDR2 is SASEGT. The CDR3 region has the DNA TGTGCCAGCAGTGAAGCGCTTCAGGGGGCGGCTGGGGCCAACGTCCTGACTTTC. This translates into CASSEALQGAAGANVLTF.

The rearrangement uses TRBV6-1 and TRBJ2-3; D call uncertain. This CDR3 is 14 amino acids long. CDR1 is MNHNS, CDR2 SASEGT, per germline. Trimming removed 2 bases from V and 6 bases from J, with 12 bases in between. This CDR3 reads CASSELGPMDTQYF. In DNA form, the CDR3 reads TGTGCCAGCAGTGAACTAGGTCCGATGGATACGCAGTATTTT.

This chain joins TRBV5-1 and TRBJ1-2, with D hard to call. This CDR3 has 14 amino acids. V lost 1 base, J lost 4 bases, and 11 bases lay in between. Germline lookup yields CDR1 SGHRS and CDR2 YFSETQ. The CDR3 region is CASSLTPEAYGYTF. The DNA of the CDR3 is TGCGCCAGCAGCTTGACGCCAGAGGCCTATGGCTACACCTTC.

The chain is built from TRBV5-1 and TRBJ2-2; the D gene is possibly TRBD1 (5 bases). The CDR3 loop spans 14 amino acids. Germline V lookup: CDR1 SGHRS, CDR2 YFSETQ. The V end lost 4 bases, the J end lost 5 bases, and 12 bases lay between the germline ends. The CDR3 region has the DNA TGCGCCAGCAGCCCCCAGGGTCGGACCGGGGAGCTGTTTTTT. This sequence encodes CASSPQGRTGELFF. Full variable domain (rest looked up from reference TRBV5-1 and TRBJ2-2): KAGVTQTPRYLIKTRGQQVTLSCSPISGHRSVSWYQQTPGQGLQFLFEYFSETQRNKGNFPGRFSGRQFSNSRSEMNVSTLELGDSALYLCASSPQGRTGELFFGEGSRLTVL.

The rearrangement links TRBV18 to TRBJ2-5, with D possibly being TRBD2 (5 bases). The CDR3 loop spans 13 amino acids. CDR1 is KGHSH, CDR2 LQKENI, per germline. V lost 1 base, J lost 7 bases, and 10 bases lay in between. The CDR3 loop is CASSPLPEGTQYF. CDR3 DNA sequence: TGTGCCAGCTCACCACTCCCCGAGGGGACCCAGTACTTC.

The chain is built from TRBV7-2 and TRBJ1-4, with 7 bases fitting TRBD1. The germline gives CDR1 SGHTA, CDR2 FQGNSA. V shed 5 bases, J shed 3 bases, and the junction held 9 bases outside the gene matches. There are 16 residues in the CDR3. CDR3 DNA: TGTGCCAGCAGCCCCCGACAGGGCCTGGCTAATGAAAAACTGTTTTTT. It is translated as CASSPRQGLANEKLFF. Full variable domain (remainder filled in from reference TRBV7-2 and TRBJ1-4): GAGVSQSPSNKVTEKGKDVELRCDPISGHTALYWYRQSLGQGLEFLIYFQGNSAPDKSGLPSDRFSAERTGGSVSTLTIQRTQQEDSAVYLCASSPRQGLANEKLFFGSGTQLSVL.

Only one count was recorded for this clone. This rearrangement joins TRBV9 to TRBJ1-1; 7 nucleotides agree with TRBD1. This CDR3 region has 14 residues. V shed 2 bases, J shed 8 bases, and the junction held 9 bases outside the gene matches. Germline CDR1 and CDR2: SGDLS and YYNGEE. The CDR3 loop reads CASSVRTGAAEAFF. The CDR3 region has the DNA TGTGCCAGCAGCGTGAGAACAGGGGCGGCCGAAGCTTTCTTT.

This clone was counted between two and nine times. As DNA, the CDR3 is TGTGCCAGCAGTTACTCGCTCGGTTTTGGTTACGAGCAGTACTTC. It encodes CASSYSLGFGYEQYF. This chain joins TRBV6-5 and TRBJ2-7; unclear D gene. CDR1 and CDR2 (germline): MNHEY, SVGAGI. V was clipped by 0 bases and J by 4 bases, with 13 bases between them. CDR3 length equals 15 residues.

This clone has a handful of counts. V usage is TRBV4-1 and J usage is TRBJ1-2; a weak D match, TRBD1 (5 bases). The CDR3 has 15 residues. The germline CDR1 and CDR2 sequences are MGHRA and YSYEKL. The V end was cut by 0 bases, the J end by 6 bases, with 14 bases between. As DNA, the CDR3 is TGCGCCAGCAGCCAAGAGATCGGCAGGGTGAATGGCTACACCTTC. The encoded protein is CASSQEIGRVNGYTF.

This chain links TRBV3-1 (or the pseudogene TRBV3-2) with TRBJ1-1; 8 bases line up with TRBD1. The trim removed 6 bases at V and 4 bases at J, leaving 7 bases unmatched. The CDR3 runs 14 residues. The germline CDR1 and CDR2 sequences are LGHDT and YNNKEL (reference sequence). CDR3 DNA: TGTGCCAGCAGTATCAGGGGGCAAAGCACTGAAGCTTTCTTT. Translated: CASSIRGQSTEAFF.

The chain uses TRBV5-1 and TRBJ1-4; D ambiguous. CDR3 length: 17 amino acids. Trimming removed 3 bases at V and 4 bases at J, with 19 bases between. The germline CDR1 and CDR2 sequences are SGHRS and YFSETQ. For the CDR3, the DNA is TGCGCCAGCAGCTCGCGTGGCGAGGGCCCACGTAATGAAAAACTGTTTTTT. It is translated as CASSSRGEGPRNEKLFF.

The genes are TRBV4-1 and TRBJ2-6; possible D gene TRBD2, 5 bases. The CDR3 totals 16 residues. The germline gives CDR1 MGHRA, CDR2 YSYEKL. The V gene lost 0 bases and the J gene lost 2 bases, with 8 bases spanning the gap. The DNA for the CDR3 is TGCGCCAGCAGCCAAGATTCGGGAACTGGGGCCAACGTCCTGACTTTC. Its protein is CASSQDSGTGANVLTF.

This CDR3 is CASSQVLGSGGALNEQFF. The CDR3 DNA is TGCGCCAGCAGCCAAGTTTTGGGGAGCGGGGGGGCCTTAAATGAGCAGTTCTTC. The chain carries TRBV4-3 and TRBJ2-1; TRBD2 matches at 10 bases. This CDR3 is built from 18 residues. The V gene end was trimmed by 1 base and the J gene end by 7 bases; junction bases not matched to a gene: 13. Germline V gene data show CDR1 as LGHNA and CDR2 as YSLEER.

This clone was recorded a few times. The chain uses TRBV7-2 and TRBJ1-3; 8 nucleotides agree with TRBD1. V lost 5 bases to trimming and J lost 4 bases; unmatched junction nucleotides: 10. The CDR3 runs 16 residues. Germline V lookup: CDR1 SGHTA, CDR2 FQGNSA. The CDR3 DNA is TGTGCCAGCAGCGCCTGGACAGGGTTTTCAGGAAACACCATATATTTT. It is translated as CASSAWTGFSGNTIYF. Looking up the rest from reference TRBV7-2 and TRBJ1-3 gives the full variable domain: GAGVSQSPSNKVTEKGKDVELRCDPISGHTALYWYRQSLGQGLEFLIYFQGNSAPDKSGLPSDRFSAERTGGSVSTLTIQRTQQEDSAVYLCASSAWTGFSGNTIYFGEGSWLTVV.

The rearrangement uses TRBV12-3 or TRBV12-4 and TRBJ1-2, with D hard to call. V was clipped by 3 bases and J by 4 bases, with 9 bases between them. This CDR3 is built from 13 residues. This CDR3 is CASSFARGYGYTF. The CDR3 region has the DNA TGTGCCAGCAGTTTTGCACGCGGCTATGGCTACACCTTC.

This sequence joins TRBV2 and TRBJ2-2, with TRBD1 as a possible D gene (6 bases). Germline loops: CDR1 SNHLY, CDR2 FYNNEI. V was clipped by 6 bases and J by 4 bases, with 15 bases between them. This CDR3 region has 15 residues. The CDR3 coding sequence is TGTGCCAGCAGGGTCGGGACACAGGGCACCGGGGAGCTGTTTTTT. The encoded protein is CASRVGTQGTGELFF.

The chain has TRBV5-1 and TRBJ2-7; 8 bases fit TRBD2. The CDR3 sequence is 16 residues long. CDR1 is SGHRS and CDR2 is YFSETQ in the germline V gene. V lost 4 bases to trimming and J lost 1 base; unmatched junction nucleotides: 10. The CDR3 here is CASSPAGGGQSYEQYF. The CDR3 DNA reads as TGCGCCAGCAGCCCGGCGGGCGGGGGGCAGTCCTACGAGCAGTACTTC.

The V gene is TRBV13, the J gene TRBJ2-1; no definite D call. Germline assignment: CDR1 PRHDT and CDR2 FYEKMQ (reference sequence). The germline V and J ends were trimmed by 1 base and 4 bases, with 5 bases remaining between them. The CDR3 sequence is 13 residues long. The CDR3 protein is CASSLDLYNEQFF. In DNA, the CDR3 is TGTGCCAGCAGCTTAGACCTATACAATGAGCAGTTCTTC.

V usage is TRBV7-2 and J usage is TRBJ2-3, with D maybe TRBD2 (6 bases). Germline loops: CDR1 SGHTA, CDR2 FQGNSA. The CDR3 is 15 residues long. V was pared by 2 bases and J by 6 bases, with 15 bases between. CDR3 residues: CASSLLVGGVDTQYF. CDR3 nucleotide sequence: TGTGCCAGCAGCTTATTGGTCGGGGGAGTCGATACGCAGTATTTT.

This clone was detected once. CDR3 nucleotide sequence: TGCGCCAGCAGCTTCCGGGACAGCATTATACGAAATCAGCCCCAGCATTTT. This sequence encodes CASSFRDSIIRNQPQHF. This chain uses TRBV5-1 with TRBJ1-5; 7 bases map to TRBD1. Germline V gene data show CDR1 as SGHRS and CDR2 as YFSETQ. V trimming: 2 bases; J trimming: 4 bases; junction bases outside the gene matches: 12. The CDR3 sequence is 17 residues long.

The chain has TRBV7-2 and TRBJ2-5, with 14 bases lining up with TRBD2. Looked up from germline, CDR1 is SGHTA and CDR2 is FQGNSA. The CDR3 has 17 amino acids. Trimming cost V 2 bases and J 7 bases; bases outside gene matches: 9. CDR3 amino acids: CASSLHRLAGGPGTQYF. The CDR3 nucleotides are TGTGCCAGCAGCTTACACCGACTAGCGGGGGGGCCAGGGACCCAGTACTTC.

This chain uses TRBV11-2 with TRBJ1-5, with no clear D. Germline V CDR1 and CDR2: SGHAT, FQNNGV. V dropped 4 bases and J dropped 3 bases, with 7 bases sitting between them. The CDR3 consists of 13 residues. This CDR3 reads CASSSYTNQPQHF. The CDR3 bases are TGTGCCAGCAGCTCCTATACCAATCAGCCCCAGCATTTT.

V usage is TRBV5-8 and J usage is TRBJ1-1, with TRBD1 identical over 7 bases. The germline gives CDR1 SGHTS, CDR2 YDEGEE. V shed 4 bases and J 7 bases; nucleotides not matched to a gene: 16. There are 16 residues in the CDR3. CDR3 amino acids: CASSPNHSKNRGEAFF. The CDR3 DNA is TGTGCCAGCAGCCCGAACCATTCAAAGAACAGGGGTGAAGCTTTCTTT.

V is TRBV7-9 and J is TRBJ1-4; the match to TRBD1 covers 7 bases. The trim removed 0 bases at V and 7 bases at J, leaving 14 bases unmatched. The CDR3 sequence is 18 residues long. Looked up from germline, CDR1 is SEHNR and CDR2 is FQNEAQ (reference sequence). The CDR3 DNA follows: TGTGCCAGCAGCTTAGCAACCCACAGGGGTGACTTTGGTGAAAAACTGTTTTTT. This gives the protein CASSLATHRGDFGEKLFF. The variable domain in full, completed from reference TRBV7-9 and TRBJ1-4, reads DTGVSQNPRHKITKRGQNVTFRCDPISEHNRLYWYRQTLGQGPEFLTYFQNEAQLEKSRLLSDRFSAERPKGSFSTLEIQRTEQGDSAMYLCASSLATHRGDFGEKLFFGSGTQLSVL.

In regard to this clone: Other DNA sequences in this sample translate to the same CDR3. J is TRBJ2-7 and V is TRBV7-2, with no clear D. Deletions cut 4 bases from V and 2 bases from J, with 3 bases between. CDR1 and CDR2 (germline): SGHTA, FQGNSA. The length of the CDR3 is 11 residues. CDR3 DNA: TGTGCCAGCAGCTCGGCCTACGAGCAGTACTTC. This gives the protein CASSSAYEQYF. The variable domain in full, completed from reference TRBV7-2 and TRBJ2-7, reads GAGVSQSPSNKVTEKGKDVELRCDPISGHTALYWYRQSLGQGLEFLIYFQGNSAPDKSGLPSDRFSAERTGGSVSTLTIQRTQQEDSAVYLCASSSAYEQYFGPGTRLTVT.